Detailed here is one T cell receptor (beta chain). Per the original data handling: From reference gene primer amplification, estimates of nucleated cell counts were derived. The protocol was immunoSEQ multiplex PCR, while the TCRdb copy is restricted to in-frame clones and leaves out a portion. V and J calls plus clone size are reproduced from that table; the DNA served to infer D and trimming. The sample consists of some 250,000 clones, 70% to 75% of them appearing once. The data belong to a study of blood T cell repertoires in COVID-19. Study details: Material from acute and convalescent COVID-19 was sourced from the United States, Italy and Spain. Sample material is recorded as cDNA or gDNA derived from T cells, B-cell-depleted T cells, or PBMCs.

The germline V and J ends were trimmed by 4 bases and 6 bases, with 15 bases remaining between them. Germline V gene lookup returns CDR1 SNHLY and CDR2 FYNNEI. The CDR3 has 14 amino acids. The V and J genes are TRBV2 and TRBJ1-1; possible D gene TRBD1, 5 bases. Sequenced: peripheral blood. This sequence originates from a woman aged 80 or older with acute or convalescent COVID-19. As DNA, the CDR3 is TGTGCCAGCAGTGTAAACTCGGGACTGTCTGAAGCTTTCTTT. This codes for CASSVNSGLSEAFF.